The rows below give T cell receptor beta chains drawn from one sample of a study of blood T cell repertoires in COVID-19. Sequencing used immunoSEQ multiplex PCR; TCRdb keeps in-frame clones, though not all of them. The sample comprises fewer than 200,000 clones, 65% to 85% of which are singletons, and 15% to 20% rests with the top ten. Sequenced sample: peripheral blood. The receptors were gathered from a woman aged 70-85 years who had recovered from COVID-19. The CDR3 runs from the conserved cysteine through the conserved F or W. A D gene is named only where the DNA matches it firmly. Part of the rows lack a size; the others show once, few, many or a class for expanded clones.

j_call cdr3_length d_call v_call clone_size cdr3_aa cdr3_nt
TRBJ1-1 14 NA TRBV3-1/TRBV3-2 NA CASSQAHREAEAFF TGTGCCAGCAGCCAAGCCCACAGGGAAGCTGAAGCTTTCTTT
TRBJ2-1 15 NA TRBV29-1 NA CSVEPGVGSYNEQFF TGCAGCGTTGAACCAGGGGTGGGGTCCTACAATGAGCAGTTCTTC
TRBJ1-4 14 TRBD1 TRBV9 NA CASSATGGAEKLFF TGTGCCAGCAGCGCGACAGGGGGCGCGGAAAAACTGTTTTTT
TRBJ2-1 13 TRBD2 TRBV3-1/TRBV3-2 NA CASCVSGGDEQFF TGTGCCAGCTGTGTGAGCGGGGGTGATGAGCAGTTCTTC
TRBJ2-5 15 NA TRBV5-1 NA CASSFGGTEEETQYF TGCGCCAGCAGTTTTGGGGGGACGGAAGAAGAGACCCAGTACTTC
TRBJ2-3 18 TRBD2 TRBV19 once CASRGKGLAGVWPDTQYF TGTGCCAGTAGGGGGAAAGGACTAGCGGGAGTCTGGCCAGATACGCAGTATTTT
TRBJ1-5 15 NA TRBV4-2 NA CASSQTQGNNQPQHF TGTGCCAGCAGCCAGACCCAGGGAAACAATCAGCCCCAGCATTTT
TRBJ1-2 17 NA TRBV10-3 NA CAISEAGAEPSNYGYTF TGTGCCATCAGTGAGGCAGGGGCCGAACCATCTAACTATGGCTACACCTTC
TRBJ2-7 13 NA TRBV7-8 NA CASSPGGAYEQYF TGTGCCAGCAGCCCGGGGGGCGCCTACGAGCAGTACTTC
TRBJ2-1 13 TRBD2 TRBV3-1/TRBV3-2 once CASSQTSGGTGFF TGTGCCAGCAGCCAGACTAGCGGGGGGACGGGGTTCTTC
TRBJ2-7 15 TRBD2 TRBV6-2/TRBV6-3 NA CASSYSASGGYEQYF TGTGCCAGCAGTTACTCGGCTAGCGGGGGATACGAGCAGTACTTC
TRBJ1-1 14 NA TRBV19 NA CASIPLLGGTEAFF TGTGCCAGTATTCCCCTTTTGGGGGGCACTGAAGCTTTCTTT
TRBJ2-1 14 NA TRBV7-2 NA CASSPGPTNNEQFF TGTGCCAGCAGCCCCGGGCCGACTAACAATGAGCAGTTCTTC
TRBJ1-6 15 NA TRBV6-5 NA CASSYNPGVDSPLHF TGTGCCAGCAGTTATAATCCCGGGGTTGATTCACCCCTCCACTTT
TRBJ2-7 16 NA TRBV28 NA CASSLWGGVWSYEQYF TGTGCCAGCAGTTTATGGGGAGGAGTTTGGTCCTACGAGCAGTACTTC
TRBJ1-4 13 NA TRBV7-9 NA CASSLGGVEKLFF TGTGCCAGCAGCTTAGGGGGGGTTGAAAAACTGTTTTTT
TRBJ2-2 14 NA TRBV5-1 NA CASSSGTATGELFF TGCGCCAGCAGCTCCGGGACTGCAACCGGGGAGCTGTTTTTT
TRBJ1-5 15 NA TRBV4-1 NA CASSLTGYSNQPQHF TGCGCCAGCAGCTTGACAGGCTATAGCAATCAGCCCCAGCATTTT
TRBJ2-7 15 TRBD1 TRBV10-3 NA CAIAGRDSSSYEQYF TGTGCCATCGCCGGCCGGGACAGTAGCTCCTACGAGCAGTACTTC
TRBJ1-2 11 TRBD1 TRBV30 NA CAWGQGYGYTF TGTGCCTGGGGACAGGGCTATGGCTACACCTTC
TRBJ1-4 13 NA TRBV29-1 NA CSAARGTNEKLFF TGCAGCGCGGCACGGGGGACTAATGAAAAACTGTTTTTT
TRBJ2-7 13 NA TRBV7-3 once CASSPRGSYEQYF TGTGCCAGCAGCCCCAGGGGCTCCTACGAGCAGTACTTC
TRBJ1-5 14 NA TRBV5-1 once CASSLGGLNQPQHF TGCGCCAGCAGCTTGGGGGGGCTGAATCAGCCCCAGCATTTT
TRBJ1-4 15 TRBD1 TRBV5-1 NA CASSSTGAQDEKLFF TGCGCCAGCAGCTCCACAGGGGCGCAGGATGAAAAACTGTTTTTT
TRBJ1-5 14 TRBD1 TRBV30 once CAWSPGQGNQPQHF TGTGCCTGGAGTCCCGGACAGGGTAACCAGCCCCAGCATTTT
TRBJ2-1 13 TRBD2 TRBV5-4 few CASSSTSGDEQFF TGTGCCAGCAGCTCCACTAGCGGGGATGAGCAGTTCTTC
TRBJ2-2 16 NA TRBV6-2/TRBV6-3 NA CASSSGTGTNTGELFF TGTGCCAGCAGTTCCGGAACAGGGACCAACACCGGGGAGCTGTTTTTT
TRBJ2-4 13 NA TRBV19 NA CASSRTAGNIQYF TGTGCCAGTAGCAGGACAGCCGGGAACATTCAGTACTTC
TRBJ1-2 12 NA TRBV30 NA CAWSDRAYGYTF TGTGCCTGGAGTGACAGGGCCTATGGCTACACCTTC
TRBJ1-5 15 NA TRBV10-3 once CAISEGQFRNQPQHF TGTGCCATCAGTGAGGGACAGTTCCGAAATCAGCCCCAGCATTTT
TRBJ1-6 13 NA TRBV6-5 NA CASRRDTYTPLHF TGTGCCAGCCGCCGGGACACCTATACTCCCCTCCACTTT
TRBJ1-1 14 NA TRBV15 once CATSRGAGFAEAFF TGTGCCACCAGCAGAGGGGCAGGGTTTGCTGAAGCTTTCTTT
TRBJ2-1 14 NA TRBV29-1 NA CSGGRQGQYNEQFF TGCAGCGGGGGGAGGCAGGGACAATACAATGAGCAGTTCTTC
TRBJ1-2 16 NA TRBV4-1 once CASSRGRGTANYGYTF TGCGCCAGCAGCCGGGGCCGCGGGACTGCTAACTATGGCTACACCTTC
TRBJ2-3 15 TRBD2 TRBV9 NA CASSVFGGGTDTQYF TGTGCCAGCAGCGTATTCGGGGGGGGCACAGATACGCAGTATTTT
TRBJ2-1 13 NA TRBV11-3 few CASSLGPYNEQFF TGTGCCAGCAGCTTAGGTCCGTACAATGAGCAGTTCTTC
TRBJ1-2 13 NA TRBV12-3/TRBV12-4 NA CASSLWQGIHYTF TGTGCCAGCAGTTTGTGGCAGGGAATCCACTACACCTTC
TRBJ2-5 15 NA TRBV5-1 few CASSFGGTGGETQYF TGCGCCAGCAGCTTCGGGGGGACAGGTGGGGAGACCCAGTACTTC